This TCR beta chain was found in a study of PD-L1 blockade in urothelial cancer. Overall study: Analyzed time points were 3 weeks (second dose) and 6 weeks after therapy began. Study-wide points: At 3 weeks on treatment, tumor-associated clones expanded more with durable benefit.

Germline CDR1 and CDR2: SGHRS and YFSETQ. V was pared by 4 bases and J by 6 bases, with 6 bases between. CDR3 size: 11 residues. On this clone: Antigen: not known.

Using immunoSEQ multiplex PCR, the repertoire was profiled, and TCRdb retains in-frame clones only, with some absent. The sample comprises roughly 87,000 clones, roughly nine tenths of which are singletons, and approximately 6% rests with the top ten. The gene calls are TRBV5-1 and TRBJ2-3; maybe TRBD2 (5 bases). The TCR sequence derives from an older woman with urothelial cancer. This specimen consisted of PBMCs, obtained around atezolizumab (anti-PD-L1) treatment. CDR3 in DNA: TGCGCCAGCAGCAGGGAGGATACGCAGTATTTT. This codes for CASSREDTQYF.